This entry features one T cell receptor (beta chain) sequence. Its antigen remains unknown. These data come from a study of memory CD4+ T cells and cytomegalovirus serostatus. Study details: This sample comes from healthy Belgian adults, eight to ten CMV seropositive, roughly 22 seronegative.

Trimming took off 5 bases at V and 1 base at J, with 16 bases between the two ends. This CDR3 comprises 15 residues. Germline V gene lookup returns CDR1 GTSNPN and CDR2 SVGIG (reference sequence). Authors' data handling: After removing out-of-frame reads, 2 million to 2.5 million distinct TCRbeta sequences remained. Here immunoSEQ multiplex PCR was the method, and the copy in TCRdb shows in-frame clones only, minus some. V, J and clone size reflect that table, while D and trimming were determined from the DNA. This sample has about 58,000 clones, with roughly 85% found just once. The sort gate was single viable CD3+CD4+CD8-CD45RO+ cells for memory CD4+ T cells. Broader study findings: CD4+ memory repertoires contained about two fifths of the 164 reported CMV TCRbeta sequences. A US-trained random forest predicted CMV serostatus with median AUC around 0.9.

What was sequenced was memory CD4+ T cells from blood. The receptor's source is an adult in good health and CMV-seronegative. Some clones in this sample may be carry-over from other donors' samples. The rearrangement uses TRBV30 and TRBJ2-3, with no clear D. DNA for the CDR3: TGTGCCTGGGGGCGCAGCAGCGTTCGCACAGATACGCAGTATTTT. Protein: CAWGRSSVRTDTQYF.